One sample yielded the 26 T cell receptor beta chains listed below, sequenced in a study of blood T cell repertoires in COVID-19. Profiling relied on immunoSEQ multiplex PCR, and the TCRdb table lists in-frame clones only, not all of them. The sample gives some 150,000 clones, approximately 82% of which show up once; about 3.5% is in the top ten. The sequencing sample was made of PBMCs or T cells enriched from blood (not recorded which). Receptor source: a woman between 45 and 60 years old in a cohort exposed to, infected with or recovered from COVID-19 (not recorded which).

The chain uses TRBV3-1 (or the pseudogene TRBV3-2) and TRBJ1-6; D not certain. V shed 4 bases and J shed 3 bases, with 7 bases lying between them. CDR1 is LGHDT and CDR2 is YNNKEL in the germline V gene (reference sequence). CDR3 size: 14 residues. This CDR3 is CASSPGNYNSPLHF. CDR3 coding DNA: TGTGCCAGCAGCCCCGGGAACTATAATTCACCCCTCCACTTT.

This chain joins TRBV5-1 and TRBJ2-1; TRBD1 matches at 10 bases. Germline CDR1 is SGHRS and CDR2 is YFSETQ. The CDR3 consists of 15 residues. V was clipped by 4 bases and J by 9 bases; unmatched bases: 10. CDR3 bases: TGCGCCAGCAGCCTAGACGACAGGGGGCAAAGTGAGCAGTTCTTC. Its translation: CASSLDDRGQSEQFF.

J is TRBJ1-2 and V is TRBV6-5; the match to TRBD1 covers 7 bases. The CDR3 has 15 residues. V shed 5 bases and J 8 bases; nucleotides not matched to a gene: 14. CDR1 is MNHEY, CDR2 SVGAGI, per germline. CDR3: CASSPTGPTGYGYTF. In DNA, the CDR3 is TGTGCCAGCAGTCCGACAGGGCCCACGGGATACGGCTACACCTTC.

In this sample, this clone turned up a few times. The rearrangement uses TRBV6-5 and TRBJ1-6; a weak D match, TRBD1 (6 bases). V was shortened by 6 bases and J by 5 bases, with 14 bases between the two germline ends. The germline CDR1 and CDR2 sequences are MNHEY and SVGAGI. CDR3 length: 15 residues. The DNA for the CDR3 is TGTGCCAGCAGCCTCCTCCGGACAGATAATTCACCCCTCCACTTT. Translation: CASSLLRTDNSPLHF.

The sample holds one count of this clone. The rearrangement joins TRBV12-3 or TRBV12-4 to TRBJ2-4, with D uncertain. This CDR3 contains 12 residues. Trimming took 3 bases from V and 9 from J, leaving 9 bases between them. The CDR3 DNA is TGTGCCAGCAGTTTCGATGTTAGCATTCAGTACTTC. Its translation is CASSFDVSIQYF.

The chain is built from TRBV28 and TRBJ2-3; TRBD2 aligns across 7 bases. Trimming at V came to 8 bases and at J to 2 bases, leaving 16 bases not matched to a gene. The CDR3 is 17 amino acids. In germline, CDR1 is MDHEN, CDR2 SYDVKM. CDR3 nucleotides: TGTGCCAGCGGCCGACGCAGATCGGGGGGTGCCACAGATACGCAGTATTTT. Its translation: CASGRRRSGGATDTQYF. Based on the CDR3 plus reference TRBV28 and TRBJ2-3, the full variable domain is DVKVTQSSRYLVKRTGEKVFLECVQDMDHENMFWYRQDPGLGLRLIYFSYDVKMKEKGDIPEGYSVSREKKERFSLILESASTNQTSMYLCASGRRRSGGATDTQYFGPGTRLTVL.

V and J are TRBV11-3 and TRBJ2-3; unclear D gene. The CDR3 contains 13 residues. Trimming stripped 1 base from V and 4 bases from J, with 6 bases between. Germline lookup yields CDR1 SGHNT and CDR2 YENEEA. The CDR3 protein is CASSLAFADTQYF. The CDR3, as DNA: TGTGCCAGCAGCTTAGCGTTTGCAGATACGCAGTATTTT.

This clone showed up just a few times. V and J are TRBV28 and TRBJ2-7; D perhaps matches TRBD2 (6 bases). This CDR3 comprises 16 residues. Germline V gene data show CDR1 as MDHEN and CDR2 as SYDVKM. V lost 3 bases, J lost 0 bases, and 15 bases lay in between. The CDR3 reads CASSFPWDGSSYEQYF. As DNA, the CDR3 is TGTGCCAGCAGTTTTCCCTGGGACGGGAGCTCCTACGAGCAGTACTTC.

The chain has TRBV29-1 and TRBJ1-1; D remains ambiguous. The V and J ends lost 3 bases and 1 base respectively, with 9 bases between them. The CDR3 totals 13 residues. Germline V lookup: CDR1 SQVTM, CDR2 ANQGSEA. Here the CDR3 reads CSVDGVRNTEAFF. The CDR3 coding sequence is TGCAGCGTTGACGGGGTCCGGAACACTGAAGCTTTCTTT.

The chain employs TRBV7-9 and TRBJ2-1; D gene uncertain. The CDR3 totals 15 residues. Germline CDR1 is SEHNR and CDR2 is FQNEAQ (reference sequence). V dropped 2 bases and J dropped 5 bases, with 13 bases sitting between them. The CDR3 region is CASSLSAAVDNEQFF. CDR3 coding DNA: TGTGCCAGCAGCTTATCGGCGGCGGTCGACAATGAGCAGTTCTTC.

This chain joins TRBV27 and TRBJ1-1; 8 nucleotides match TRBD1. With 5 bases clipped from V and 2 bases from J, the junction kept 4 bases outside the gene matches. CDR3 length equals 14 residues. Germline CDR1 is MNHEY and CDR2 is SMNVEV (reference sequence). The CDR3 sequence is CASSRTGINTEAFF. Written as DNA, the CDR3 is TGTGCCAGCAGTCGGACAGGGATTAACACTGAAGCTTTCTTT.

Only a few counts were recorded for this clone. The chain is built from TRBV4-1 and TRBJ2-5, with 16 bases matching TRBD2. With 4 bases clipped from V and 4 bases from J, the junction kept 6 bases outside the gene matches. The CDR3 spans 17 residues. Germline loops: CDR1 MGHRA, CDR2 YSYEKL. Here the CDR3 DNA reads TGCGCCAGCAGCCTCGGGACTAGCGGGGGGGCAATAGAGACCCAGTACTTC. Its protein product is CASSLGTSGGAIETQYF.

This sequence joins TRBV4-1 and TRBJ2-7, with TRBD1 identical over 7 bases. V was clipped by 0 bases and J by 3 bases; unmatched bases: 2. The germline V gene has CDR1 MGHRA and CDR2 YSYEKL. The CDR3 spans 14 residues. The CDR3 loop is CASSQETGVYEQYF. The CDR3 bases are TGCGCCAGCAGCCAAGAAACAGGGGTCTACGAGCAGTACTTC.

The chain couples TRBV19 to TRBJ1-1, with 8 positions matching TRBD1. Germline CDR1 LNHDA, CDR2 SQIVND (reference sequence). There are 13 residues in the CDR3. The trim removed 5 bases at V and 6 bases at J, leaving 5 bases unmatched. The CDR3 sequence: CASSPGQGSEAFF. The CDR3 nucleotides are TGTGCCAGTAGTCCCGGACAGGGCTCTGAAGCTTTCTTT.

The V and J genes are TRBV11-3 and TRBJ2-2, with TRBD2 identical over 11 bases. Germline CDR1 reads SGHNT; CDR2 reads YENEEA. Trimming removed 5 bases from V and 1 base from J; junction bases left unmatched: 3. This CDR3 is 16 amino acids long. The CDR3 is CASSRGLAGNTGELFF. The CDR3 bases are TGTGCCAGCAGCCGAGGACTAGCGGGGAACACCGGGGAGCTGTTTTTT.

V is TRBV14 and J is TRBJ2-7; 14 bases are shared with TRBD2. The CDR3 sequence is 19 residues long. With V trimmed by 1 base and J by 2 bases, 10 bases remained unmatched. Per germline, CDR1 SGHDN and CDR2 FVKESK. CDR3 sequence: CASSQVGGLAGGGTYEQYF. The CDR3 nucleotides are TGTGCCAGCAGCCAAGTTGGAGGACTAGCGGGAGGAGGGACCTACGAGCAGTACTTC.

V usage is TRBV27 and J usage is TRBJ2-4; D is possibly TRBD1 (6 bases). Germline CDR1 MNHEY, CDR2 SMNVEV (reference sequence). The CDR3 consists of 15 residues. V lost 8 bases to trimming and J lost 1 base, with 15 bases between them. The CDR3 DNA is TGTGCCAGCGGAAGAACAGGGATGGCCAAAAACATTCAGTACTTC. Translation: CASGRTGMAKNIQYF.

The chain joins TRBV19 to TRBJ2-3; 9 bases are shared with TRBD1. Trimming at V came to 6 bases and at J to 4 bases, leaving 11 bases not matched to a gene. The V gene's germline CDR1 is LNHDA and CDR2 SQIVND (reference sequence). This CDR3 is built from 16 residues. CDR3 in DNA: TGTGCCAGTAGCGGCCTTCGGACAGGGGAACCAGATACGCAGTATTTT. Translated: CASSGLRTGEPDTQYF.

The genes are TRBV2 and TRBJ2-5, with TRBD2 as a possible D gene (6 bases). The V end lost 2 bases, the J end lost 8 bases, and 12 bases lay between the germline ends. The germline V gene encodes CDR1 SNHLY and CDR2 FYNNEI. The CDR3 has 13 residues. The CDR3: CASSEQRLGTQYF. The CDR3 nucleotides read TGTGCCAGCAGTGAACAGCGACTAGGAACCCAGTACTTC. The full variable domain, with the rest looked up from reference TRBV2 and TRBJ2-5, is EPEVTQTPSHQVTQMGQEVILRCVPISNHLYFYWYRQILGQKVEFLVSFYNNEISEKSEIFDDQFSVERPDGSNFTLKIRSTKLEDSAMYFCASSEQRLGTQYFGPGTRLLVL.

The chain recombines TRBV10-3 with TRBJ2-5; 10 bases map to TRBD2. The CDR3 totals 13 residues. Germline V gene lookup returns CDR1 ENHRY and CDR2 SYGVKD. After removal of 10 bases from V and 5 bases from J, the junction contained 7 bases not matched to a gene. The CDR3 DNA follows: TGTGCCACAGCGGGGGGGTCAACGGAGACCCAGTACTTC. Its protein product is CATAGGSTETQYF.

V gene TRBV7-3 combines with J gene TRBJ2-1; TRBD1 agrees at 9 bases. The junction had 6 bases not matched to a gene; V was cut back by 5 bases and J by 7 bases. The CDR3 has 14 residues. Germline CDR1 is SGHTA and CDR2 is FQGTGA. The CDR3 DNA follows: TGTGCCAGCAGCCCAAGGACAGGGGAGAATGAGCAGTTCTTC. Translation: CASSPRTGENEQFF.

V is TRBV12-3 or TRBV12-4 and J is TRBJ1-3; D remains ambiguous. The CDR3 is 13 amino acids. V was cut by 2 bases and J by 4 bases, with 6 bases left in between. The CDR3 DNA reads as TGTGCCAGCAGTTTATCAGGCGGAAACACCATATATTTT. Residues: CASSLSGGNTIYF.

V gene TRBV3-1 (or the pseudogene TRBV3-2) combines with J gene TRBJ2-2; TRBD1 might be the D (6 bases). This CDR3 has 15 amino acids. Germline-derived CDR1 and CDR2 are LGHDT and YNNKEL (reference sequence). The V gene lost 1 base and the J gene lost 3 bases, with 9 bases spanning the gap. The chain's CDR3 is CASSQGDIDTGELFF. The CDR3, as DNA: TGTGCCAGCAGCCAAGGGGACATTGACACCGGGGAGCTGTTTTTT.

This rearrangement joins TRBV18 to TRBJ2-5; possible D gene TRBD2, 6 bases. CDR3 size: 14 residues. The V and J ends lost 3 bases and 2 bases respectively, with 10 bases between them. Looked up from germline, CDR1 is KGHSH and CDR2 is LQKENI. The CDR3 coding sequence is TGTGCCAGCTCACCGCGGGGAGCACAAGAGACCCAGTACTTC. The encoded protein is CASSPRGAQETQYF.

This clone was seen a handful of times. CDR3 region: CATSSRLAGRNEQFF. The CDR3 nucleotides read TGTGCCACCAGCAGCAGACTAGCGGGTCGTAATGAGCAGTTCTTC. This chain uses TRBV15 with TRBJ2-1; 10 nucleotides align to TRBD2. Trimming cost V 3 bases and J 7 bases; bases outside gene matches: 6. CDR1 and CDR2 from the germline V gene are LNHNV and YYDKDF (reference sequence). The CDR3 runs 15 residues.

The V call is TRBV9, the J call TRBJ1-2, with a tentative D call TRBD1 (5 bases). V dropped 2 bases and J dropped 4 bases, with 18 bases sitting between them. The CDR3 has 16 amino acids. Germline lookup yields CDR1 SGDLS and CDR2 YYNGEE. The CDR3 nucleotides are TGTGCCAGCAGCGTGCTCGGGGGTAGAGGGACCTATGGCTACACCTTC. Protein: CASSVLGGRGTYGYTF.